This T cell receptor (beta chain) was recovered during a study of T cells after yellow fever vaccination. Study context: Preparation of fractions with low cell numbers was performed using SMART-Seq v4 Ultra Low Input.

CDR3 length: 15 amino acids. Per germline, CDR1 SGDLS and CDR2 YYNGEE. V was clipped by 3 bases and J by 4 bases, with 16 bases between them. UMIs were added to TCR cDNA along with a universal primer site when it was made by 5'RACE template switching. MiXCR was run by TCRdb on the 5' RACE reads, yielding one entry per CDR3 protein. The table shows a few hundred thousand distinct CDR3 sequences, with roughly 5% occurring only once. Turning to this clonotype: Its antigen is undetermined.

Overall study results and limits: Booster samples showed a return of most primary-vaccination clones (around 95% CD4, about 87% CD8). On re-exposure, the response was weaker but peaked faster, at day 5 versus 15.

The starting material was CD4+ T cells sorted from PBMCs, obtained on the day of the yellow fever booster vaccination. The V gene is TRBV9, the J gene TRBJ1-1, with a tentative D call TRBD1 (5 bases). The origin of this receptor is a man aged 18 to 35 who received the YFV17D yellow fever vaccine. Written as DNA, the CDR3 is TGTGCCAGCAGCGGGGTTCCGGGACCCACCACTGAAGCTTTCTTT. Translating it yields CASSGVPGPTTEAFF.